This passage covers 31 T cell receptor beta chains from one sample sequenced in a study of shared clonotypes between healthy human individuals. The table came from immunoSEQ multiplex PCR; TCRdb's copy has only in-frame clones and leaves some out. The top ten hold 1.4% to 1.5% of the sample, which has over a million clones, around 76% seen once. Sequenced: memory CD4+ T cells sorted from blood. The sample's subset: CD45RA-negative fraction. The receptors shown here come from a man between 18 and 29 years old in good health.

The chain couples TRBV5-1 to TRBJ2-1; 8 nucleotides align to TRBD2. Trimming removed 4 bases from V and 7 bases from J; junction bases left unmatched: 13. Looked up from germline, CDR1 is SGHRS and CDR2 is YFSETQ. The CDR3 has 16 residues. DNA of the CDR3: TGCGCCAGCAGCGCCTCGGGAGGGCCTGGGCGTAATGAGCAGTTCTTC. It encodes CASSASGGPGRNEQFF.

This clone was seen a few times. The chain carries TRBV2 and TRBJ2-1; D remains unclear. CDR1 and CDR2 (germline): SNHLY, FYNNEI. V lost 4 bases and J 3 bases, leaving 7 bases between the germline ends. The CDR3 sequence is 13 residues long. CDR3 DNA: TGTGCCAGCAGTGCCTTGGACTACAATGAGCAGTTCTTC. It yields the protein CASSALDYNEQFF.

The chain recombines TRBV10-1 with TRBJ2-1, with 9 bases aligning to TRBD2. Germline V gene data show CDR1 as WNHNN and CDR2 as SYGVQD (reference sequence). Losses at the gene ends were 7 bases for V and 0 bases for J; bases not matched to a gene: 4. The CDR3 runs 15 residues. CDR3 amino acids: CASNRGGASYNEQFF. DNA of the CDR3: TGCGCCAGCAATCGCGGGGGGGCCTCCTACAATGAGCAGTTCTTC.

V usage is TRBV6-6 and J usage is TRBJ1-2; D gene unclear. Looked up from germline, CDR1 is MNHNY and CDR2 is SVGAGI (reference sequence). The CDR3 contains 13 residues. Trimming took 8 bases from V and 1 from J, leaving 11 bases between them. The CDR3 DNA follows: TGTGCCAGCCAATACCTCGATAACTATGGCTACACCTTC. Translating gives CASQYLDNYGYTF.

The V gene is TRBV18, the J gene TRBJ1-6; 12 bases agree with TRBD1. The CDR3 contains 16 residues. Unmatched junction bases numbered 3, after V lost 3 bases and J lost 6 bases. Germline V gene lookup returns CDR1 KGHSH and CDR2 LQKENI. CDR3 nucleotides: TGTGCCAGCTCACCGCTGGGACAGGGGGCTAATTCACCCCTCCACTTT. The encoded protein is CASSPLGQGANSPLHF. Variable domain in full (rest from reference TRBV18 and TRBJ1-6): NAGVMQNPRHLVRRRGQEARLRCSPMKGHSHVYWYRQLPEEGLKFMVYLQKENIIDESGMPKERFSAEFPKEGPSILRIQQVVRGDSAAYFCASSPLGQGANSPLHFGNGTRLTVT.

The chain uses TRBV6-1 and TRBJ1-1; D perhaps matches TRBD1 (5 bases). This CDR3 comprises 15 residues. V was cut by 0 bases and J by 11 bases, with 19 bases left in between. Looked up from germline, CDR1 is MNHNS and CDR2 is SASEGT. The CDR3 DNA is TGTGCCAGCAGTGAAGCCCCGGGGACCCTACTTAATGCTTTCTTT. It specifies CASSEAPGTLLNAFF.

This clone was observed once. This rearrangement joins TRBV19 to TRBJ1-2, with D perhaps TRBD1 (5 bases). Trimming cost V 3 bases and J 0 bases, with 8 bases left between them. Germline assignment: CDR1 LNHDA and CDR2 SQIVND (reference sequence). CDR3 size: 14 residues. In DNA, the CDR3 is TGTGCCAGTAGTATTGACAGTACTAACTATGGCTACACCTTC. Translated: CASSIDSTNYGYTF.

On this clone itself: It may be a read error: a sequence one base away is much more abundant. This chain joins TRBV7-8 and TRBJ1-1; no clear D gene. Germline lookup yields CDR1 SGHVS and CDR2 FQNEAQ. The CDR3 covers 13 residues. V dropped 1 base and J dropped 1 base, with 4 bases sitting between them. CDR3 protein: CASSLDTNTEAFF. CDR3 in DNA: TGTGCCAGCAGCTTAGACACGAACACTGAAGCTTTCTTT.

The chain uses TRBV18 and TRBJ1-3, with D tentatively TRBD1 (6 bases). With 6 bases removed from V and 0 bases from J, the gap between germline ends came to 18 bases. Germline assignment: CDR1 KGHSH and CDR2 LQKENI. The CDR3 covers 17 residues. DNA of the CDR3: TGTGCCAGCTCTCCCGGAGGCAGGGGCTTCTCTGGAAACACCATATATTTT. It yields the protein CASSPGGRGFSGNTIYF.

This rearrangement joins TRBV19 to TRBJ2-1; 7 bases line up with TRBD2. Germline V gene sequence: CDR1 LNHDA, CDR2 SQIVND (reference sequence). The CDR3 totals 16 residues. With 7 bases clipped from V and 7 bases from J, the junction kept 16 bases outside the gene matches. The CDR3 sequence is CASTLLAGPGKNEQFF. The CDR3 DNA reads TGTGCCAGTACCCTTTTAGCGGGCCCCGGTAAGAATGAGCAGTTCTTC.

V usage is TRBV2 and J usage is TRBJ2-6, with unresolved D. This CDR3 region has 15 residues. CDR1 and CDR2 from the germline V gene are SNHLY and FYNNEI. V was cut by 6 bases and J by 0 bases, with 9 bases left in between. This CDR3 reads CASSATGSGANVLTF. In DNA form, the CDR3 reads TGTGCCAGCAGCGCGACCGGCTCTGGGGCCAACGTCCTGACTTTC.

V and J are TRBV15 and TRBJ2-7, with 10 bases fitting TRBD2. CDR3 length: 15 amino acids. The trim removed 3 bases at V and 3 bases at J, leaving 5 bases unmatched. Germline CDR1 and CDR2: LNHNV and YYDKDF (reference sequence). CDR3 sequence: CATSSQRGGNYEQYF. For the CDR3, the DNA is TGTGCCACCAGCAGCCAGCGGGGGGGGAACTACGAGCAGTACTTC.

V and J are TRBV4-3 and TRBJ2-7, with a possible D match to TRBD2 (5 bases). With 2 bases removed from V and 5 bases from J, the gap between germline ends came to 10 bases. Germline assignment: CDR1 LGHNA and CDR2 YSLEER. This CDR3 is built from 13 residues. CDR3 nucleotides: TGCGCCAGCAGCCAACGTACTAGGGACGAGCAGTACTTC. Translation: CASSQRTRDEQYF.

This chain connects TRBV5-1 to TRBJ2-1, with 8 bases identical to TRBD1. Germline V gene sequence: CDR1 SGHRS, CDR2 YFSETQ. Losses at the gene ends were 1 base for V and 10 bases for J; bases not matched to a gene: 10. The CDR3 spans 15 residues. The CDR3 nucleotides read TGCGCCAGCAGCTTGCGGACAGGGATGGAAGGAGAGCAGTTCTTC. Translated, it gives CASSLRTGMEGEQFF.

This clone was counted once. CDR3 coding DNA: TGCGCCAGCAGTGAGTCGAGTAGCGGGAGGGCAGGCGAGCAGTACTTC. Protein product: CASSESSSGRAGEQYF. This rearrangement joins TRBV10-1 to TRBJ2-7, with 11 bases matching TRBD2. Germline CDR1 is WNHNN and CDR2 is SYGVQD (reference sequence). The junction had 7 bases not matched to a gene; V was cut back by 0 bases and J by 6 bases. The CDR3 totals 16 residues.

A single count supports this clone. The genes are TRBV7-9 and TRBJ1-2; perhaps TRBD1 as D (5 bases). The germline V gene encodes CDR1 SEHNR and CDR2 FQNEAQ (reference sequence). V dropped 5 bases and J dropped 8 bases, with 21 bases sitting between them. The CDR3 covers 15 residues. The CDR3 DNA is TGTGCCAGCAGCCTAGAGTCAGGGAGGGGAGACGGCTACACCTTC. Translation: CASSLESGRGDGYTF.

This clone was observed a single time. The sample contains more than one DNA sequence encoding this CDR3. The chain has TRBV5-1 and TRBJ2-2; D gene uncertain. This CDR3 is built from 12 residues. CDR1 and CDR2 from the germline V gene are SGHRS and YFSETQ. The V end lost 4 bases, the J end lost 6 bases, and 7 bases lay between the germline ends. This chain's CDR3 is CASSLPPGELFF. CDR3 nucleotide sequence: TGCGCCAGCAGCCTGCCTCCCGGGGAGCTGTTTTTT. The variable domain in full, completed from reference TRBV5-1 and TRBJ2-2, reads KAGVTQTPRYLIKTRGQQVTLSCSPISGHRSVSWYQQTPGQGLQFLFEYFSETQRNKGNFPGRFSGRQFSNSRSEMNVSTLELGDSALYLCASSLPPGELFFGEGSRLTVL.

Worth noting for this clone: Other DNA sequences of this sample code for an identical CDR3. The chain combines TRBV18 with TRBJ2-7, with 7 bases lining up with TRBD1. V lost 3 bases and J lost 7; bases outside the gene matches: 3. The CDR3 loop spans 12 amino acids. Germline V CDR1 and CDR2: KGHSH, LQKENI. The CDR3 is CASSPTGHEQYF. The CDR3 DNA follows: TGTGCCAGCTCACCGACAGGGCATGAGCAGTACTTC.

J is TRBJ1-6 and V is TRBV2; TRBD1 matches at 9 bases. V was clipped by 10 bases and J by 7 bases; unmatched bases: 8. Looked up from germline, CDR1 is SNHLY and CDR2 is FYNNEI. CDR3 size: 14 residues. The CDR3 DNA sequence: TGTGCCACCGGGACAGGGTCTCCGAATTCACCCCTCCACTTT. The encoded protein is CATGTGSPNSPLHF.

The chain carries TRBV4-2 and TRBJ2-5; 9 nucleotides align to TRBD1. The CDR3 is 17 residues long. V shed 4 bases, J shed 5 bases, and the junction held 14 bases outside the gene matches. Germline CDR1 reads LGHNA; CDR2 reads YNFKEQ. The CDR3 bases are TGTGCCAGCAGCCGACTGACAGGGGGGACTTTTGGGGAGACCCAGTACTTC. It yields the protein CASSRLTGGTFGETQYF.

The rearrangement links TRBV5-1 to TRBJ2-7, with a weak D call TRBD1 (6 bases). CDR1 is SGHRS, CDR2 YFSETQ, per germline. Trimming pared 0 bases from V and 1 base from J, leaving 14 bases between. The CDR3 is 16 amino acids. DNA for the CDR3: TGCGCCAGCAGCTTGGTCCAGGGGCGAAGTTCCTACGAGCAGTACTTC. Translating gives CASSLVQGRSSYEQYF.

The CDR3 reads CASSRTGEEGALAKNIQYF. The CDR3 DNA sequence: TGTGCCAGCAGTCGGACAGGGGAGGAGGGGGCACTAGCCAAAAACATTCAGTACTTC. J is TRBJ2-4 and V is TRBV28, with TRBD1 matching 9 bases. Germline CDR1 MDHEN, CDR2 SYDVKM. CDR3 length: 19 amino acids. V gave up 5 bases and J gave up 0 bases; unmatched junction bases: 14. Full variable domain (remainder filled in from reference TRBV28 and TRBJ2-4): DVKVTQSSRYLVKRTGEKVFLECVQDMDHENMFWYRQDPGLGLRLIYFSYDVKMKEKGDIPEGYSVSREKKERFSLILESASTNQTSMYLCASSRTGEEGALAKNIQYFGAGTRLSVL.

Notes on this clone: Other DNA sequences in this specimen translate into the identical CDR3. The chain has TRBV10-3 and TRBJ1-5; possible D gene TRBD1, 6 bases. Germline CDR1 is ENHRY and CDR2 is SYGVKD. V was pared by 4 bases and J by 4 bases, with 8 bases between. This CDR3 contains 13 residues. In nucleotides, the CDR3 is TGTGCCATCAGTGGAACAGGGAATCAGCCCCAGCATTTT. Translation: CAISGTGNQPQHF.

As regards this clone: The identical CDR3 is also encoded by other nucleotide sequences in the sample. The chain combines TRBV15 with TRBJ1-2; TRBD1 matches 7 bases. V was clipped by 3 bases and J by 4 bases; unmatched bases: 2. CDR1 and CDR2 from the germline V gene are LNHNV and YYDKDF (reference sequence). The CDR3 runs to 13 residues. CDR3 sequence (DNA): TGTGCCACCAGCAGGACAGGGATCTATGGCTACACCTTC. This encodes CATSRTGIYGYTF.

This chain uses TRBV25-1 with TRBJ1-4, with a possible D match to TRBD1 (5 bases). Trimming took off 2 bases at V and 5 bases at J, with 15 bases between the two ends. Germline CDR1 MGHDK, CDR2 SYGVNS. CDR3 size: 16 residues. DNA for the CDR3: TGTGCCAGCAGTGAAGCAGGGTTAGGGGCGAATGAAAAACTGTTTTTT. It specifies CASSEAGLGANEKLFF.

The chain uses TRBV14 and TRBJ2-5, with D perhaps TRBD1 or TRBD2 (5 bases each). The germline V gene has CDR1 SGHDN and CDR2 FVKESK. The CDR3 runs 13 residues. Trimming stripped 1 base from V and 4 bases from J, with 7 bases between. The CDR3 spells CASSQGGAETQYF. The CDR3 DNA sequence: TGTGCCAGCAGCCAAGGAGGGGCAGAGACCCAGTACTTC. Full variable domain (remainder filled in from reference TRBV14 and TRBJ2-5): EAGVTQFPSHSVIEKGQTVTLRCDPISGHDNLYWYRRVMGKEIKFLLHFVKESKQDESGMPNNRFLAERTGGTYSTLKVQPAELEDSGVYFCASSQGGAETQYFGPGTRLLVL.

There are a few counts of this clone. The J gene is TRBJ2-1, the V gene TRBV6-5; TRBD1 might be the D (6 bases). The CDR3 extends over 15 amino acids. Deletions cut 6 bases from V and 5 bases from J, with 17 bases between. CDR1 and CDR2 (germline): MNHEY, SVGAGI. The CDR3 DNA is TGTGCCAGCAGAGTCGGGACATTGGGAAACAATGAGCAGTTCTTC. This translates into CASRVGTLGNNEQFF.

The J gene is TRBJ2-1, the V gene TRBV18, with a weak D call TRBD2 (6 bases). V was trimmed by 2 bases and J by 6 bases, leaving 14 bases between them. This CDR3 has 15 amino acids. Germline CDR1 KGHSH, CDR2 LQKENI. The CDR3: CASSPTRDSLNEQFF. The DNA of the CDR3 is TGTGCCAGCTCACCAACCCGGGACTCACTCAATGAGCAGTTCTTC.

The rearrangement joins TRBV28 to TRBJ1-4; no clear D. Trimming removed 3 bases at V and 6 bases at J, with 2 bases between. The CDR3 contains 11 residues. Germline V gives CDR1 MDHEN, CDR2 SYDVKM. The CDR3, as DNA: TGTGCCAGCAGTTTTTATGAAAAACTGTTTTTT. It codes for CASSFYEKLFF.

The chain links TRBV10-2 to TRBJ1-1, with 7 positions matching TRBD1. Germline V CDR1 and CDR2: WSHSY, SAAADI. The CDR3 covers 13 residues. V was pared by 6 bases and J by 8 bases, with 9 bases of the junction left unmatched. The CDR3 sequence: CASSDRAPPEAFF. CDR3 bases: TGCGCCAGCAGCGACAGGGCGCCCCCCGAAGCTTTCTTT.

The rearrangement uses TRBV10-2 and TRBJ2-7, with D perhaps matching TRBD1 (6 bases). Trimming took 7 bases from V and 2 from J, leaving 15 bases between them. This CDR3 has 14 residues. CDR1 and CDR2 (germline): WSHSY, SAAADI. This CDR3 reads CASNQKGETYEQYF. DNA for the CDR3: TGCGCCAGCAACCAAAAGGGGGAAACCTACGAGCAGTACTTC.